Listed below are T cell receptor beta chains from one sample, sequenced in a study of metastatic and nonmetastatic thyroid tumors. TCRdb re-analyzed the PCR reads using MiXCR. The data contain around 30,000 clones, 4% to 5% of them seen just once; the ten biggest clones take up approximately 22%. The specimen was blood. The receptors stem from a female donor with papillary thyroid cancer or a benign thyroid nodule (not recorded which). Some clones in this sample may be carry-over from other donors' samples. Both conserved end residues are trimmed from each CDR3.

CDR3	V	J
ASKEGADNEAF	TRBV7-3	TRBJ1-1
ASRKAAGSNTEAF	TRBV6-1	TRBJ1-1
ASSPRTGKVF	TRBV28	TRBJ1-4
ASTLTRHKAF	TRBV28	TRBJ1-1
ASSGGLQGSPSPLH	TRBV2	TRBJ1-6
ASGLRQGADNEQF	TRBV12-5	TRBJ2-1
ATSLDSLSGNTIY	TRBV6-1	TRBJ1-3
ASSYREITEAF	TRBV6-2/TRBV6-3	TRBJ1-1
ASTPEKGVTEAF	TRBV12-3/TRBV12-4	TRBJ1-1
ASRKTATDTQY	TRBV6-1	TRBJ2-3
ASSKDSQETQY	TRBV5-6	TRBJ2-5
ASSFLYLAGGYTDTQY	TRBV28	TRBJ2-3
ASNEDVYSARYYSEQF	TRBV6-1	TRBJ2-1
ASSLTSGRWNEQF	TRBV7-2	TRBJ2-1
AIVIRDYEQY	TRBV7-9	TRBJ2-7
SAGGGIYNEQF	TRBV20-1	TRBJ2-1
ASSQDRGRIQY	TRBV28	TRBJ2-4
ASSEQGGQETQY	TRBV10-1	TRBJ2-5
SVTDTIIYGYT	TRBV29-1	TRBJ1-2
ASSPWTYGYT	TRBV7-6	TRBJ1-2
ASRSGTRPLYEQY	TRBV12-3/TRBV12-4	TRBJ2-7
ASSHQETQY	TRBV6-1	TRBJ2-5
ASSPKRGRRDTQY	TRBV7-8	TRBJ2-3
ASSQVIPSGGNGYEQY	TRBV4-1	TRBJ2-7
ASSPSGRINYGYT	TRBV4-1	TRBJ1-2
ASSRQLQETQY	TRBV28	TRBJ2-3
SAREGTSALYEQY	TRBV20-1	TRBJ2-7
ASSLGHPSSYEQY	TRBV28	TRBJ2-7
ASSPPQLSSNQPQH	TRBV18	TRBJ1-5
ASSLNPWNGYT	TRBV7-3	TRBJ1-2
ASSDRLAGMYQETQY	TRBV2	TRBJ2-5
ASILLLQGRVWRIAEAF	TRBV12-3/TRBV12-4	TRBJ1-1
ASYSVSSYTEAF	TRBV6-1	TRBJ1-1
ASMTGGPRVF	TRBV19	TRBJ1-1
ASSGTGSEQY	TRBV6-2/TRBV6-3	TRBJ2-7
ASSWGQGTGNEQF	TRBV9	TRBJ2-1
ASSYELGGDTQY	TRBV6-5	TRBJ2-3
ASSSGTVNTGELF	TRBV7-8	TRBJ2-2
ATSRDNRTPGLAGADGELF	TRBV15	TRBJ2-2
ASSRALGSYNEQF	TRBV2	TRBJ2-1
ASSTATSGNNEQF	TRBV5-4	TRBJ2-1
ASSGASGYNEQF	TRBV6-1	TRBJ2-1
ASKGDSNQPQH	TRBV2	TRBJ1-5
ASSGGDLGTGELF	TRBV28	TRBJ2-2
ASRLSSGVSPLH	TRBV27	TRBJ1-6
ASGSRGTNSPLH	TRBV12-3/TRBV12-4	TRBJ1-6
ASTGSYAYNEQF	TRBV2	TRBJ2-1
ATLMGNGGDEKLF	TRBV28	TRBJ1-4
ASRVGAGLSYEQY	TRBV6-1	TRBJ2-7
ATSDLQGGRGETQY	TRBV24-1	TRBJ2-5
ASSQARGNNQPQH	TRBV3-1	TRBJ1-5
ASSFRGEMSVRGQETQY	TRBV28	TRBJ2-5
SARVTGPHNEQF	TRBV20-1	TRBJ2-1
ASSLIFPDSYGYGYT	TRBV28	TRBJ1-2
AWRSGNYEQY	TRBV30	TRBJ2-7
AWMKDQSSYNEQF	TRBV30	TRBJ2-1
ASSLTMNTEAF	TRBV2	TRBJ1-1
SARVPQWNTEAF	TRBV20-1	TRBJ1-1
ASSPPTGPDSPLH	TRBV28	TRBJ1-6
ASIPVSIRINEQF	TRBV11-3	TRBJ2-1